The clone carrying this T cell receptor (beta chain) came up once. Its antigen is not identified. The record originates from a study of shared clonotypes between healthy human individuals. CD45RA-negative memory and CD45RA+ naive subsets were split from the CD4+ cells. Assay: immunoSEQ multiplex PCR; the TCRdb copy retains only in-frame clones and omits some. This sample has around 1.1 million clones, with roughly 80% found just once. Germline CDR1 is SGHTA and CDR2 is FQGTGA. The CDR3 length is 15 residues. The V gene lost 0 bases and the J gene lost 8 bases, with 14 bases spanning the gap. General observations from the study: Non-shared clonotypes displayed generation probabilities falling below those of clonotypes present in all four donors. Sorted-subset sequencing was shown by rarefaction to be incomplete despite large depth. Clonotype sharing across donors was expected to vary with sequencing depth.

The V call is TRBV7-3, the J call TRBJ2-1, with D maybe TRBD2 (6 bases). The receptor comes from a man aged 18 to 29 in good health. Some clones in this sample may be carry-over from other donors' samples. Sequencing was performed on memory CD4+ T cells from PBMCs. Subset of the sample: CD45RA-negative fraction. The CDR3 nucleotides read TGTGCCAGCAGCTTAACCTTCGACGGGGGACATGAGCAGTTCTTC. Translating it yields CASSLTFDGGHEQFF.